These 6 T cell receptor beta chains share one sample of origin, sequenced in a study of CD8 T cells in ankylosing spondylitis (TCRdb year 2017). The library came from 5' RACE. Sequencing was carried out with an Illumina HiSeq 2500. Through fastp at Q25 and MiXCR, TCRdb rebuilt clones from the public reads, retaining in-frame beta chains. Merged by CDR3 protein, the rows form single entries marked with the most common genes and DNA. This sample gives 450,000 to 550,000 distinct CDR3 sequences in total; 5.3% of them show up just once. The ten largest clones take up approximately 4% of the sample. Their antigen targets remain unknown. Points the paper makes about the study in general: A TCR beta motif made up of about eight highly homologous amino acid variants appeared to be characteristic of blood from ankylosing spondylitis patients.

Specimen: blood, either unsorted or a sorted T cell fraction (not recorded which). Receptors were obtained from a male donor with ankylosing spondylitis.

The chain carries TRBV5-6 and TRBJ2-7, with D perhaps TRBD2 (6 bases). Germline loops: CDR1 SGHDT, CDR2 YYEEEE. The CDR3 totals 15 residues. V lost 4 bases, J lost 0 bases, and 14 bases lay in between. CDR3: CASSAGPLSSYEQYF. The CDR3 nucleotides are TGTGCCAGCAGCGCGGGACCCTTGTCCTCCTACGAGCAGTACTTC.

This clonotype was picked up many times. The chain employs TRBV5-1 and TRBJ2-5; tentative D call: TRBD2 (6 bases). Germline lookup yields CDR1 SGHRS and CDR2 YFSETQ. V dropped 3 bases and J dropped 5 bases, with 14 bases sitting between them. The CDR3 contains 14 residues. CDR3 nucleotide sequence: TGCGCCAGCAGCTATGCCGCCCGGGGGGAGACCCAGTACTTC. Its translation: CASSYAARGETQYF.

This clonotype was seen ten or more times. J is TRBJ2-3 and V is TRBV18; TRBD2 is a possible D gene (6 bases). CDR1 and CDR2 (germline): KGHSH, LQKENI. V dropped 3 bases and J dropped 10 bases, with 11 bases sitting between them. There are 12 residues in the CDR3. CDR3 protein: CASSPGTRAQYF. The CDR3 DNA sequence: TGTGCCAGCTCACCCGGGACTCGAGCGCAGTATTTT. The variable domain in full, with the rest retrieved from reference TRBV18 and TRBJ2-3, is NAGVMQNPRHLVRRRGQEARLRCSPMKGHSHVYWYRQLPEEGLKFMVYLQKENIIDESGMPKERFSAEFPKEGPSILRIQQVVRGDSAAYFCASSPGTRAQYFGPGTRLTVL.

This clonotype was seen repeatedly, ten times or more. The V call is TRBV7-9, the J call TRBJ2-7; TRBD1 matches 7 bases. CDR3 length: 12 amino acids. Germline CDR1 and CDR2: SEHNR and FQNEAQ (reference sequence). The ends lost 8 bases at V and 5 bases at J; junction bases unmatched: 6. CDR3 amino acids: CASCRTGDEQYF. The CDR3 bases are TGTGCCAGCTGTCGGACAGGCGACGAGCAGTACTTC.

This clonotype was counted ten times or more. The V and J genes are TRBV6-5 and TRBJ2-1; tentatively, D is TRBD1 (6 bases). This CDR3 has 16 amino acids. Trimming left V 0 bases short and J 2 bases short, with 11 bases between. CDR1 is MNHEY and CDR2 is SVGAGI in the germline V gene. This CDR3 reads CASSYSPGQPYNEQFF. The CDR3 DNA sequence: TGTGCCAGCAGTTACTCACCGGGACAACCCTACAATGAGCAGTTCTTC.

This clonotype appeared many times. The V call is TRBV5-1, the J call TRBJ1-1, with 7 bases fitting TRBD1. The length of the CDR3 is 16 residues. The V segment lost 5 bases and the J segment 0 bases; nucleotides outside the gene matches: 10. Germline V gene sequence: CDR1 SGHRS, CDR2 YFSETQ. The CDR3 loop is CASRGDSTLMNTEAFF. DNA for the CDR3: TGCGCCAGCAGGGGGGACAGCACCTTAATGAACACTGAAGCTTTCTTT.